The TCR beta chain described here comes from a study of shared clonotypes between healthy human individuals. Background on the study: Donors had three CD4 naive, three CD4 memory, two CD8 naive and one CD8 memory plate apiece. Whole-study results and caveats: On the whole, naive subsets had larger estimated richness than memory subsets had. The study found about 5% of naive CD4 clonotypes shared across a few donors.

Germline V gene data show CDR1 as LNHDA and CDR2 as SQIVND (reference sequence). This CDR3 region has 16 residues. Germline trimming cut 7 bases from V and 6 bases from J; bases unmatched to any gene: 17. This clone was picked up a small number of times. The antigen is unknown. Genomic DNA of every subset was divided equally among multiple immunoSEQ plates. Data came from immunoSEQ multiplex PCR; TCRdb stores just in-frame clones and leaves some out. The table includes about 1 million clones, roughly 75% detected once. This TCR was recovered from a young man in good health. The sequencing input was memory CD4+ T cells sorted from blood. Subset indicated: CD45RA-negative fraction. The chain couples TRBV19 to TRBJ2-7, with TRBD2 matching 8 bases. The CDR3: CASTPGGFTAAPEQYF. CDR3 DNA sequence: TGTGCCAGTACCCCGGGAGGGTTCACCGCTGCCCCCGAGCAGTACTTC.